The next 29 T cell receptor beta chains were all read from a single sample in a study of T cell clones after liver transplantation. The data were produced by immunoSEQ multiplex PCR, yet TCRdb's version contains in-frame clones alone and is incomplete. The data contain about 47,000 clones, 86% of them singletons. The input for sequencing was CD8+ T cells from blood, taken 12 months after liver transplant. The source is a human patient who received a liver transplant. Part of the T cells may come from the graft donor.

V and J are TRBV4-1 and TRBJ2-7; possible D gene TRBD1, 6 bases. The V end lost 6 bases, the J end lost 3 bases, and 15 bases lay between the germline ends. CDR1 MGHRA and CDR2 YSYEKL come from the germline V gene. The CDR3 is 14 residues long. The CDR3 coding sequence is TGCGCCAGCAGTCCGGACATAGGGGGCTACGAGCAGTACTTC. Residues: CASSPDIGGYEQYF.

In the case of this clone: Other DNA sequences in the sample encode the same CDR3. The rearrangement links TRBV4-1 to TRBJ2-2, with a weak D call TRBD1 (5 bases). Trimming removed 1 base from V and 2 bases from J, with 11 bases in between. Germline V lookup: CDR1 MGHRA, CDR2 YSYEKL. The CDR3 has 16 amino acids. The CDR3 loop is CASSQAQGLNTGELFF. In DNA form, the CDR3 reads TGCGCCAGCAGCCAAGCCCAGGGCCTCAACACCGGGGAGCTGTTTTTT.

The chain recombines TRBV19 with TRBJ2-7; D gene ambiguous. CDR1 and CDR2 (germline): LNHDA, SQIVND (reference sequence). The CDR3 runs to 15 residues. The ends were cut back, 1 base at V and 0 bases at J, with 10 bases in the middle. In nucleotides, the CDR3 is TGTGCCAGTAGTATAGGGGCCTTACTCTCCTACGAGCAGTACTTC. Its translation: CASSIGALLSYEQYF. Looking up the rest from reference TRBV19 and TRBJ2-7 gives the full variable domain: DGGITQSPKYLFRKEGQNVTLSCEQNLNHDAMYWYRQDPGQGLRLIYYSQIVNDFQKGDIAEGYSVSREKKESFPLTVTSAQKNPTAFYLCASSIGALLSYEQYFGPGTRLTVT.

The CDR3 DNA sequence: TGTGCCAGTAGTATAGGAGGCGGGGATGGCTACACCTTC. Translation: CASSIGGGDGYTF. The chain couples TRBV19 to TRBJ1-2; no firm D call. V lost 1 base to trimming and J lost 6 bases, with 9 bases between them. CDR3 length: 13 residues. In germline, CDR1 is LNHDA, CDR2 SQIVND (reference sequence). Supplemented by reference TRBV19 and TRBJ1-2, the full variable domain reads DGGITQSPKYLFRKEGQNVTLSCEQNLNHDAMYWYRQDPGQGLRLIYYSQIVNDFQKGDIAEGYSVSREKKESFPLTVTSAQKNPTAFYLCASSIGGGDGYTFGSGTRLTVV.

The rearrangement links TRBV20-1 to TRBJ2-5, with a tentative D call TRBD1 (6 bases). Germline lookup yields CDR1 DFQATT and CDR2 SNEGSKA (reference sequence). This CDR3 is 10 amino acids long. V lost 6 bases and J lost 4, with 6 bases in between. As DNA, the CDR3 is TGCAGTGCCAGGGGAGAGACCCAGTACTTC. It is translated as CSARGETQYF.

This chain links TRBV9 with TRBJ2-2; 7 bases map to TRBD2. Germline CDR1 and CDR2: SGDLS and YYNGEE. The CDR3 contains 15 residues. V dropped 0 bases and J dropped 4; count of bases not matched to a gene: 3. CDR3 loop: CASSVGTSRTGELFF. The DNA of the CDR3 is TGTGCCAGCAGCGTAGGGACTAGTCGCACCGGGGAGCTGTTTTTT.

In its sample, this clone was seen once. The genes are TRBV7-6 and TRBJ2-1; 11 bases map to TRBD2. V trimming: 5 bases; J trimming: 10 bases; junction bases outside the gene matches: 7. The CDR3 is made up of 14 amino acids. Germline V lookup: CDR1 SGHVS, CDR2 FNYEAQ. CDR3: CASSPRLAGREQFF. The CDR3 coding sequence is TGTGCCAGCAGCCCCCGACTAGCGGGAAGGGAGCAGTTCTTC.

This clone was recorded a few times. V is TRBV7-2 and J is TRBJ2-2, with D unclear. The CDR3 loop spans 15 amino acids. Germline lookup yields CDR1 SGHTA and CDR2 FQGNSA. Trimming pared 4 bases from V and 0 bases from J, leaving 9 bases between. The CDR3 protein is CASSSLGANTGELFF. DNA for the CDR3: TGTGCCAGCAGCTCCTTAGGAGCGAACACCGGGGAGCTGTTTTTT.

The rearrangement uses TRBV7-6 and TRBJ2-1, with D tentatively TRBD2 (6 bases). The CDR3 extends over 14 amino acids. The germline gives CDR1 SGHVS, CDR2 FNYEAQ. The V and J ends lost 2 bases and 4 bases respectively, with 9 bases between them. The CDR3 sequence: CASSLSGGYNEQFF. Written as DNA, the CDR3 is TGTGCCAGCAGCTTATCCGGGGGATACAATGAGCAGTTCTTC.

The gene calls are TRBV11-2 and TRBJ2-3; D may match TRBD1 or TRBD2 (5 bases each). CDR3 length equals 16 residues. Trimming stripped 5 bases from V and 2 bases from J, with 17 bases between. Germline CDR1 reads SGHAT; CDR2 reads FQNNGV. The CDR3 protein is CASSHRLGRHTDTQYF. CDR3 nucleotides: TGTGCCAGCAGCCACCGGTTGGGACGACACACAGATACGCAGTATTTT.

The chain is built from TRBV19 and TRBJ2-2; unclear D gene. V was clipped by 6 bases and J by 3 bases, with 14 bases between them. Germline-derived CDR1 and CDR2 are LNHDA and SQIVND (reference sequence). This CDR3 region has 15 residues. CDR3 coding DNA: TGTGCCAGTAGCCCGGTCCCTGGGTACACCGGGGAGCTGTTTTTT. This translates into CASSPVPGYTGELFF. The variable domain in full, with the rest retrieved from reference TRBV19 and TRBJ2-2, is DGGITQSPKYLFRKEGQNVTLSCEQNLNHDAMYWYRQDPGQGLRLIYYSQIVNDFQKGDIAEGYSVSREKKESFPLTVTSAQKNPTAFYLCASSPVPGYTGELFFGEGSRLTVL.

This clone was counted only a few times. The chain has TRBV5-1 and TRBJ2-7, with 7 nucleotides matching TRBD1. Germline values: CDR1 SGHRS, CDR2 YFSETQ. The CDR3 spans 16 residues. Unmatched junction bases numbered 12, after V lost 2 bases and J lost 4 bases. In nucleotides, the CDR3 is TGCGCCAGCAGCTTAACCCCCGGACAGGACAATTACGAGCAGTACTTC. This sequence encodes CASSLTPGQDNYEQYF.

V is TRBV15 and J is TRBJ1-1, with no clear D. The germline V gene has CDR1 LNHNV and CDR2 YYDKDF (reference sequence). V gave up 0 bases and J gave up 6 bases, with 11 bases separating them. This CDR3 spans 14 amino acids. CDR3 protein: CATSRDLGEAEAFF. The CDR3 DNA sequence: TGTGCCACCAGCAGAGATCTCGGGGAAGCTGAAGCTTTCTTT.

V and J are TRBV19 and TRBJ1-5; TRBD1 matches 11 bases. Germline V CDR1 and CDR2: LNHDA, SQIVND (reference sequence). V lost 2 bases to trimming and J lost 5 bases; unmatched junction nucleotides: 5. The length of the CDR3 is 16 residues. The CDR3 loop is CASSIRDRGYDQPQHF. The CDR3 DNA reads TGTGCCAGTAGTATACGGGACAGGGGGTACGATCAGCCCCAGCATTTT.

The CDR3 region is CASSLLVTGDSNEAFF. Here the CDR3 DNA reads TGTGCCAGCAGCTTACTTGTCACCGGGGACAGTAATGAAGCTTTCTTT. The chain links TRBV7-9 to TRBJ1-1; 7 bases are shared with TRBD1. V gave up 2 bases and J gave up 7 bases; unmatched junction bases: 13. The CDR3 runs to 16 residues. CDR1 is SEHNR and CDR2 is FQNEAQ in the germline V gene (reference sequence).

The CDR3: CASSTSGTGGVLNYGYTF. In DNA, the CDR3 is TGTGCCAGTAGTACCTCCGGGACAGGGGGAGTTCTTAACTATGGCTACACCTTC. This chain joins TRBV19 and TRBJ1-2; 11 bases are shared with TRBD1. This CDR3 region has 18 residues. CDR1 LNHDA and CDR2 SQIVND come from the germline V gene (reference sequence). After removal of 4 bases from V and 1 base from J, the junction contained 11 bases not matched to a gene.

The genes are TRBV19 and TRBJ2-5; D is uncertain. Trimming stripped 8 bases from V and 4 bases from J, with 11 bases between. This CDR3 is 12 amino acids long. Per the germline V gene, CDR1 is LNHDA and CDR2 is SQIVND (reference sequence). CDR3 region: CASSYFGETQYF. The DNA of the CDR3 is TGTGCCAGTTCTTACTTCGGAGAGACCCAGTACTTC. The whole variable domain, filled in from reference TRBV19 and TRBJ2-5, reads DGGITQSPKYLFRKEGQNVTLSCEQNLNHDAMYWYRQDPGQGLRLIYYSQIVNDFQKGDIAEGYSVSREKKESFPLTVTSAQKNPTAFYLCASSYFGETQYFGPGTRLLVL.

The J gene is TRBJ2-7, the V gene TRBV27, with 7 nucleotides matching TRBD1. The CDR3 is 14 residues long. Looked up from germline, CDR1 is MNHEY and CDR2 is SMNVEV (reference sequence). V shed 6 bases and J 0 bases; nucleotides not matched to a gene: 5. CDR3 protein: CASRGQVSSYEQYF. Written as DNA, the CDR3 is TGTGCCAGCAGAGGACAGGTGAGCTCCTACGAGCAGTACTTC.

The V gene is TRBV5-4, the J gene TRBJ2-3; D might be TRBD2 (5 bases). V was clipped by 6 bases and J by 0 bases, with 20 bases between them. This CDR3 is 17 amino acids long. From germline, CDR1 is SGHNT and CDR2 YYREEE (reference sequence). The CDR3 DNA reads TGTGCCAGCATCCCCGGGAAAGGCAGATCTAGCACAGATACGCAGTATTTT. Its translation is CASIPGKGRSSTDTQYF.

V usage is TRBV6-6 and J usage is TRBJ2-1, with D perhaps matching TRBD2 (6 bases). Trimming left V 2 bases short and J 6 bases short, with 17 bases between. There are 16 residues in the CDR3. The germline gives CDR1 MNHNY, CDR2 SVGAGI (reference sequence). CDR3 nucleotide sequence: TGTGCCAGCAGTTACAAGTTAGCGGAGTGGGGCAATGAGCAGTTCTTC. Protein: CASSYKLAEWGNEQFF.

The sample holds one count of this clone. The V gene is TRBV27, the J gene TRBJ2-1; 9 bases fit TRBD2. This CDR3 contains 16 residues. CDR1 MNHEY and CDR2 SMNVEV come from the germline V gene (reference sequence). J lost 6 bases, V lost 7 bases, and 13 bases had no gene match. CDR3 sequence reads: CASTSLLAGGVNEQFF. The CDR3 nucleotides read TGTGCCAGCACTTCCCTTTTGGCGGGAGGGGTCAATGAGCAGTTCTTC.

The chain couples TRBV27 to TRBJ2-4; D unresolved. Germline CDR1 is MNHEY and CDR2 is SMNVEV (reference sequence). The CDR3 is 15 residues long. Trimming left V 5 bases short and J 0 bases short, with 11 bases between. The CDR3 loop is CASSGHPRAKNIQYF. CDR3 in DNA: TGTGCCAGCAGTGGTCACCCGCGAGCCAAAAACATTCAGTACTTC.

This clone appeared a single time. The chain carries TRBV28 and TRBJ1-5; no firm D call. Germline assignment: CDR1 MDHEN and CDR2 SYDVKM. Trimming took off 2 bases at V and 7 bases at J, with 6 bases between the two ends. The CDR3 consists of 12 residues. CDR3 amino acids: CASSLLGQPQHF. The CDR3 region has the DNA TGTGCCAGCAGTTTACTGGGGCAGCCCCAGCATTTT.

In this sample, this clone turned up a few times. The rearrangement joins TRBV10-2 to TRBJ2-7; 7 bases agree with TRBD1. Germline CDR1 WSHSY, CDR2 SAAADI. V was clipped by 9 bases and J by 4 bases; unmatched bases: 6. CDR3 length: 12 residues. The DNA for the CDR3 is TGCGCCAGTTCCGGGACAGAATACGAGCAGTACTTC. It encodes CASSGTEYEQYF.

The gene calls are TRBV19 and TRBJ1-5; D ambiguous. V shed 6 bases and J shed 0 bases, with 15 bases lying between them. CDR1 is LNHDA, CDR2 SQIVND, per germline (reference sequence). The CDR3 is 16 residues long. The CDR3 bases are TGTGCCAGTAGCCCTATTCCGGGAGATAGCAATCAGCCCCAGCATTTT. The encoded protein is CASSPIPGDSNQPQHF. Full variable domain (remainder filled in from reference TRBV19 and TRBJ1-5): DGGITQSPKYLFRKEGQNVTLSCEQNLNHDAMYWYRQDPGQGLRLIYYSQIVNDFQKGDIAEGYSVSREKKESFPLTVTSAQKNPTAFYLCASSPIPGDSNQPQHFGDGTRLSIL.

Notes on this clone: A junction boundary mismatches the germline segment, possibly from a read error. The sample has other DNA sequences that encode this CDR3 too. The chain is built from TRBV20-1 and TRBJ1-2, with D uncertain. Germline V gives CDR1 DFQATT, CDR2 SNEGSKA (reference sequence). The CDR3 is 10 residues long. The CDR3 region is CSAANYGYTF. The CDR3 nucleotides read TGTAGTGCCGCTAACTATGGCTACACCTTC.

The rearrangement links TRBV6-1 to TRBJ1-1; tentative D call: TRBD1 (6 bases). Per the germline V gene, CDR1 is MNHNS and CDR2 is SASEGT. The CDR3 has 14 residues. V lost 10 bases and J lost 5, with 20 bases in between. The DNA for the CDR3 is TGTGCCACCACAGAAGGACAGAGAGGGACTGAAGCTTTCTTT. Protein product: CATTEGQRGTEAFF.

The V and J genes are TRBV28 and TRBJ2-3; 9 positions match TRBD2. The CDR3 extends over 15 amino acids. V was clipped by 3 bases and J by 5 bases; unmatched bases: 6. CDR1 MDHEN and CDR2 SYDVKM come from the germline V gene. CDR3 sequence reads: CASSFVAGVVDTQYF. In nucleotides, the CDR3 is TGTGCCAGCAGTTTCGTAGCGGGAGTGGTAGATACGCAGTATTTT.

The chain employs TRBV4-3 and TRBJ2-7; D possibly corresponds to TRBD2 (5 bases). The germline CDR1 and CDR2 sequences are LGHNA and YSLEER. This CDR3 region has 14 residues. The ends were cut back, 0 bases at V and 4 bases at J, with 10 bases in the middle. The DNA of the CDR3 is TGCGCCAGCAGCCAAGATGTGGGAGAGTACGAGCAGTACTTC. Translation: CASSQDVGEYEQYF.